This T cell receptor beta chain derives from a study of early T cells in non-severe SARS-CoV-2 infection. Study-wide context: Sequencing targeted bulk RNA from unsorted whole blood, leaving chains unpaired.

Individual cDNA molecules carried attached unique molecular identifiers. TCRdb processed the 5' RACE reads anew with MiXCR; each CDR3 protein has one entry. The table lists some 96,000 distinct CDR3 sequences, around 14% of them singletons. There are 15 residues in the CDR3. Germline lookup yields CDR1 MGHRA and CDR2 YSYEKL. V gave up 3 bases and J gave up 1 base, with 13 bases separating them. Source material: whole blood. This clonotype was sampled from an adult who was a healthcare worker with PCR-confirmed SARS-CoV-2 infection or an uninfected control (not recorded which). The chain carries TRBV4-1 and TRBJ2-7; D is ambiguous. CDR3 in amino acids: CASSQLPGPSYEQYF. In nucleotides, the CDR3 is TGCGCCAGCAGCCAGCTGCCGGGCCCTTCCTACGAGCAGTACTTC.